A selection of T cell receptor beta chains follows, all from one sample in a study of PD-L1 blockade in urothelial cancer. The repertoire was sequenced with immunoSEQ multiplex PCR; TCRdb's copy has only in-frame clones and lacks some. The sample contains more than 35,000 clones, roughly a third of which appear only once. The specimen was tumor tissue, collected before atezolizumab (anti-PD-L1) treatment. These TCRs come from a man aged 55 to 70 with urothelial cancer. Each CDR3 is given with its conserved first and last residue. D genes are given only for firm matches. Rows give clone size only sometimes, using once, few, many, or a class for an expanded clone.

TRBJ2-7 | TRBD1 | once | TRBV14 | TGTGCCAGCAGCCAAGCACCCGACAGGGGTAGCTTCTACGAGCAGTACTTC | CASSQAPDRGSFYEQYF
TRBJ1-1 | . | few | TRBV9 | TGTGCCAGCAGCGTAGTCCCCAGGAATGAACGGGCTTTCTTT | CASSVVPRNERAFF
TRBJ2-7 | . | . | TRBV18 | TGTGCCAGCTCCCTCGGGCTCCCCTACGAGCAGTACTTC | CASSLGLPYEQYF
TRBJ1-1 | . | . | TRBV12-5 | TGTGCTAGTGCTCTAGACAGACTTCTCACTGAAGCTTTCTTT | CASALDRLLTEAFF
TRBJ2-2 | . | . | TRBV11-3 | TGTGCCAGCAGCTTTGGACAGCCGAACACCGGGGAGCTGTTTTTT | CASSFGQPNTGELFF
TRBJ2-2 | TRBD2 | . | TRBV30 | TGTGCCTGGAGAAAAGCGGGAAACACCGGGGAGCTGTTTTTT | CAWRKAGNTGELFF
TRBJ1-2 | . | . | TRBV30 | TGTGCCTGGTCTTATGGCAGGGTGGACGGCTACACCTTC | CAWSYGRVDGYTF
TRBJ1-1 | . | many | TRBV9 | TGTGCCAGCAGCGTAGAAGGCGCCGGCACAATGAACACTGAAGCTTTCTTT | CASSVEGAGTMNTEAFF
TRBJ2-5 | . | . | TRBV6-8 | TGTGCCAGCAGTAGAGGAGGGCAAGAGACCCAGTACTTC | CASSRGGQETQYF
TRBJ1-6 | . | few | TRBV30 | TGTGCCTGGAGTGCCGGGCCGAGAGGGACTTCGAATTCACCCCTCCACTTT | CAWSAGPRGTSNSPLHF
TRBJ1-2 | . | few | TRBV19 | TGTGCCAGTACCGAGGCGGGGTATGGCTACACCTTC | CASTEAGYGYTF
TRBJ2-1 | . | many | TRBV7-6 | TGTGCCAGCAGCTCTACGGGACCCTACAATGAGCAGTTCTTC | CASSSTGPYNEQFF
TRBJ1-1 | . | few | TRBV29-1 | TGCAGCGTTGTGAGTCCAGGAGGGGAAACTGAAGCTTTCTTT | CSVVSPGGETEAFF
TRBJ2-6 | . | few | TRBV9 | TGTGCCAGCAGCCCACTTCGCTCTGGGGCCAACGTCCTGACTTTC | CASSPLRSGANVLTF
TRBJ1-1 | TRBD1 | . | TRBV11-3 | TGTGCCAGCAGCTTGCAGGGGGCGAACACTGAAGCTTTCTTT | CASSLQGANTEAFF
TRBJ2-2 | TRBD1 | . | TRBV29-1 | TGCAGCGTTGATAACAGGGGGCGCGCCGGGGAGCTGTTTTTT | CSVDNRGRAGELFF
TRBJ2-3 | . | few | TRBV19 | TGTGCCAGTAGCCCCGGACGCGGCACAGATACGCAGTATTTT | CASSPGRGTDTQYF
TRBJ2-1 | . | . | TRBV28 | TGTGCCAGCAGACCAGGGGCCACCTCCTACAATGAGCAGTTCTTC | CASRPGATSYNEQFF
TRBJ1-5 | . | . | TRBV30 | TGTGCCTGGGCAGGACAGAACAATCAGCCCCAGCATTTT | CAWAGQNNQPQHF
TRBJ2-1 | TRBD2 | . | TRBV18 | TGTGCCAGCTCACCATTTACTAGCGAAGGCAATGAGCAGTTCTTC | CASSPFTSEGNEQFF
TRBJ2-7 | TRBD1 | . | TRBV19 | TGTGCCAGCGGGACAGCCTACGAGCAGTACTTC | CASGTAYEQYF
TRBJ2-7 | TRBD1 | few | TRBV6-8 | TGTGCCATCAGGGGGACAGGGAACGAGCAGTACTTC | CAIRGTGNEQYF
TRBJ2-7 | TRBD2 | few | TRBV29-1 | TGCAGCGTTGAAGGGGGGCAACTAGCGGACCCCTACGAGCAGTACTTC | CSVEGGQLADPYEQYF
TRBJ2-3 | TRBD2 | medium-sized | TRBV6-8 | TGTGCCAGCAGTTGGGGCAGGGAGGGCGCAGATACGCAGTATTTT | CASSWGREGADTQYF
TRBJ1-6 | . | few | TRBV12-5 | TGTGCTAGTGCGTCGGTCTCCTCCTATAATTCACCCCTCCACTTT | CASASVSSYNSPLHF
TRBJ2-2 | TRBD1 | few | TRBV11-3 | TGTGCCAGCAGCTTTATGGGCCAGGGGGCCGGGGAGCTGTTTTTT | CASSFMGQGAGELFF
TRBJ2-2 | TRBD1 | few | TRBV18 | TGTGCCAGCTCCCAAGGACAGGGGGCAGGAACCGGGGAGCTGTTTTTT | CASSQGQGAGTGELFF
TRBJ2-5 | TRBD2 | few | TRBV4-1 | TGCGCCAGCAGCCTTGAGGGACTAGCGGGGGGGAAAGAGACCCAGTACTTC | CASSLEGLAGGKETQYF
TRBJ2-7 | . | . | TRBV9 | TGTGCCAGCACCCTTTCGACCTCCGAGCAGTACTTC | CASTLSTSEQYF
TRBJ1-2 | . | few | TRBV12-5 | TGTGCCAGCGGCATTACAGGGACCTATGGCTACACCTTC | CASGITGTYGYTF
TRBJ2-7 | . | few | TRBV6-4 | TGTGCCAGCAGTTACTCGGGGCAATGGGGGTCCTACGAGCAGTACTTC | CASSYSGQWGSYEQYF
TRBJ1-1 | . | . | TRBV7-8 | TGTGCCAGCAGCTTAGAGGAGGGTACTGAAGCTTTCTTT | CASSLEEGTEAFF
TRBJ1-4 | TRBD1 | . | TRBV28 | TGTGCCAGCAGTCTGGGACAGGCCCCGGCAACTAATGAAAAACTGTTTTTT | CASSLGQAPATNEKLFF
TRBJ2-1 | . | . | TRBV6-7 | TGTGCCAGCAGTTACACCAATAGCTTGGAGCAGTTCTTC | CASSYTNSLEQFF
TRBJ1-2 | TRBD1 | medium-sized | TRBV29-1 | TGCAGCGTCCTGGGACAGGGGGCGCAGGGCTACACCTTC | CSVLGQGAQGYTF
TRBJ2-2 | . | . | TRBV29-1 | TGCAGCGTTGAACCATCCTCGGCCGGGGAGCTGTTTTTT | CSVEPSSAGELFF
TRBJ2-1 | . | . | TRBV19 | TGTGCCAGTAGTATTGAGACCTACAATGAGCAGTTCTTC | CASSIETYNEQFF
TRBJ2-6 | . | . | TRBV19 | TGTGCCAGTACCCTCGGGGGAACAGGGAGTTGGGCCAACGTCCTGACTTTC | CASTLGGTGSWANVLTF
TRBJ2-7 | . | few | TRBV7-2 | TGTGCCAGCAGCTTAGGAGGATCGTCCGAGCAGTACTTC | CASSLGGSSEQYF
TRBJ1-1 | . | few | TRBV23-1 | TGCGCCAGCAGCCAAACAGGGACACGGAGCACTGAAGCTTTCTTT | CASSQTGTRSTEAFF
TRBJ2-2 | TRBD1 | . | TRBV14 | TGTGCCAGCAGCCCTGGACAGGGGGGCACCGGGGAGCTGTTTTTT | CASSPGQGGTGELFF
TRBJ2-7 | . | few | TRBV6-8 | TGTGCCAGCAGTCCCCAGGGGGGTAGGAGCGAGCAGTACTTC | CASSPQGGRSEQYF
TRBJ1-2 | TRBD1 | . | TRBV30 | TGTGCCTGGAGCGCGACAGGGAGGGACTATGGCTACACCTTC | CAWSATGRDYGYTF
TRBJ1-1 | . | . | TRBV10-2 | TGCGCCAGCAGTGATGTGCAGGGACTATCGAACATTGAAGCTTTCTTT | CASSDVQGLSNIEAFF
TRBJ2-3 | TRBD1 | many | TRBV6-8 | TGTGCCAGCAGTTACGTGGACAGGGAAGCAGATACGCAGTATTTT | CASSYVDREADTQYF
TRBJ1-1 | . | . | TRBV27 | TGTGCCAGCAGTTTTCCCTACCCGAACACTGAAGCTTTCTTT | CASSFPYPNTEAFF
TRBJ2-2 | TRBD1 | many | TRBV11-3 | TGTGCCAGCACCTTACCTGGACAGGGCACGGACACCGGGGAGCTGTTTTTT | CASTLPGQGTDTGELFF
TRBJ2-7 | TRBD2 | few | TRBV18 | TGTGCCAGCTCACCGCAAGCGGGAGGTAACGAGCAGTACTTC | CASSPQAGGNEQYF
TRBJ1-1 | . | . | TRBV28 | TGTGCCAGCAGGAAGGGATACACTGAAGCTTTCTTT | CASRKGYTEAFF
TRBJ1-2 | . | few | TRBV19 | TGTGCCAGCCAAAGCCCGGCCTACAGTCCAGGTATGGAGGGCTACACCTTC | CASQSPAYSPGMEGYTF
TRBJ1-6 | . | once | TRBV18 | TGTGCCAGCTCACTCGAAGGACGGGGTCCGGGGTCACCCCTCCACTTT | CASSLEGRGPGSPLHF
TRBJ2-3 | . | few | TRBV4-1 | TGCGCCAGCAGCCAAGAATGGGGCACCGAGCGCACAGATACGCAGTATTTT | CASSQEWGTERTDTQYF
TRBJ2-1 | TRBD2 | once | TRBV29-1 | TGCAGCGTACCTATGACTAGCGGGAGAGGGGAGCAGTTCTTC | CSVPMTSGRGEQFF
TRBJ2-7 | . | few | TRBV28 | TGTGCCAGCAGAGGAGCAGGGAGCTCCTACGAGCAGTACTTC | CASRGAGSSYEQYF
TRBJ2-1 | TRBD2 | . | TRBV18 | TGTGCCAGCTCACCACCCCCCGGTTTAGCGGGAGTTTCCTACAATGAGCAGTTCTTC | CASSPPPGLAGVSYNEQFF
TRBJ2-1 | . | . | TRBV18 | TGTGCCAGCTCACCAGTGGGGAGTGAGCAGTTCTTC | CASSPVGSEQFF
TRBJ1-1 | TRBD1 | . | TRBV5-1 | TGCGCCAGCAGCTTAAGACAGGGGAGAAGCACTGAAGCTTTCTTT | CASSLRQGRSTEAFF
TRBJ1-1 | TRBD1 | . | TRBV5-1 | TGCGCCAGCAGCCGGGCCGCGGGGGAGGGACAGACGTCTTTCTTT | CASSRAAGEGQTSFF
TRBJ2-3 | TRBD1 | . | TRBV30 | TGTGCCTGGTCGACAGGGGGCCCCAGCACAGATACGCAGTATTTT | CAWSTGGPSTDTQYF
TRBJ2-7 | . | . | TRBV18 | TGTGCCAGCTCACCTGAAACCCCTACCTACGAGCAGTACTTC | CASSPETPTYEQYF